Sequencing of this TCR beta chain was carried out in a study of blood T cell repertoires in COVID-19 (dated by TCRdb to about 2020). For the study in its entirety: Samples covering the acute and convalescent phases of COVID-19 were provided by collaborators in the United States, Italy and Spain. The dataset comprised deeply sampled blood TCRbeta repertoires from subjects exposed to, actively infected with, or recovered from COVID-19. The material from the prospective study consisted of cDNA or gDNA derived from T cells, B-cell-depleted T cells, or PBMCs. The repertoires were released in a freely available public database intended as a resource for research on the immune response to SARS-CoV-2. Where HLA class I and class II types were available, the types were taken from metadata supplied by the sample provider, not from assay-based typing. Samples were obtained from the ongoing ImmuneRACE study (first 160 participants) and from 1,254 subjects provided by 6 global collaborators. The sample metadata nearly always contained a de-identified subject ID, COVID-19 status, age in years and sex. What the study reported, not specific to this receptor: The amount of clinical and demographic metadata varied by source and participant and was provided uncurated.

TCRbeta CDR3 regions were amplified from genomic DNA by means of the immunoSEQ Assay, a bias-controlled multiplex PCR. The study's processing was this. Within the assay, amplification of reference gene primers was used to estimate how many nucleated cells each sample contained. Sequence reads were collapsed and filtered to measure the absolute abundance of every unique TCRbeta CDR3 rearrangement. Productive Simpson clonality was computed per sample as the square root of Simpson's diversity index over productive rearrangements. TCRdb retrieved this table from immuneACCESS and kept in-frame rearrangements only. Not all clones are present; in checked studies, unresolved V genes account for under half, and no reason is known for the remainder. Clone size and V and J calls were adopted from that table, with D and trimming inferred from the DNA. In all, the sample holds under 250,000 clones, and about 89% of those were seen once. The biggest ten clones account for 1.5% to 2% of the sample.

Samples from volunteer blood donors who had recovered from COVID-19 were contributed by a second Seattle source. The collaborating institutions used their own protocols to collect whole blood in K2EDTA tubes. For TCRbeta analysis, collaborator samples were shipped as frozen whole blood, as isolated PBMCs, or as DNA extracted from either sample type. The CDR3 sequence holds 15 residues, the cysteine and phenylalanine included. Of all the DNA, just the CDR3 is kept, 45 bases in frame from base 1. Based on the germline V gene, the CDR1 and CDR2 sequences are SGHVS and FQNEAQ. At the junction V is shortened by 5 bases and J by 0 bases, with 11 bases in between. Comment on this clone: Its antigen specificity is not known. No quality values exist for individual bases; no much larger clone is one base distant.

Sequencing was performed on peripheral blood. This TCR derives from an older woman who had recovered from COVID-19. The chain joins TRBV7-8 to TRBJ2-1, with a tentative D gene TRBD1 over 6 matching bases. This receptor carries the CDR3 CASSTQGSSYNEQFF. The DNA sequence follows: TGTGCCAGCAGCACTCAGGGGAGCTCCTACAATGAGCAGTTCTTC. The reference TRBV7-8 and TRBJ2-1 proteins fill in what lies around the CDR3, so the full variable domain reads GAGVSQSPRYKVAKRGQDVALRCDPISGHVSLFWYQQALGQGPEFLTYFQNEAQLDKSGLPSDRFFAERPEGSVSTLKIQRTQQEDSAVYLCASSTQGSSYNEQFFGPGTRLTVL.